These 7 T cell receptor beta chains were all obtained from the same sample, sequenced in a study of shared clonotypes between healthy human individuals. Some clones are missing from TCRdb's copy, which holds only in-frame ones; the method was immunoSEQ multiplex PCR. The table has fewer than 1.8 million clones, approximately 98.5% seen once. What was sequenced was naive CD4+ T cells sorted from blood. Subset specified: CD45RA+ positively selected. These receptors all stem from a man aged 30 to 45 in good health.

The chain couples TRBV18 to TRBJ2-5, with 9 bases fitting TRBD1. The CDR3 consists of 14 residues. Germline-derived CDR1 and CDR2 are KGHSH and LQKENI. After removal of 2 bases from V and 4 bases from J, the junction contained 2 bases not matched to a gene. CDR3 DNA sequence: TGTGCCAGCTCACCAGGGACAGGGCCAGAGACCCAGTACTTC. Translation gives CASSPGTGPETQYF. Using reference TRBV18 and TRBJ2-5 for the parts outside the CDR3, the full variable domain is NAGVMQNPRHLVRRRGQEARLRCSPMKGHSHVYWYRQLPEEGLKFMVYLQKENIIDESGMPKERFSAEFPKEGPSILRIQQVVRGDSAAYFCASSPGTGPETQYFGPGTRLLVL.

V is TRBV28 and J is TRBJ2-7, with 11 positions matching TRBD2. The CDR3 contains 17 residues. With V trimmed by 5 bases and J by 2 bases, 11 bases remained unmatched. The V gene's germline CDR1 is MDHEN and CDR2 SYDVKM. The CDR3 DNA reads as TGTGCCAGCAGTCACTCCGGGACTAGCGGCAGGACCTACGAGCAGTACTTC. Protein sequence: CASSHSGTSGRTYEQYF.

The chain uses TRBV7-6 and TRBJ1-4; 7 nucleotides align to TRBD1. The V gene's germline CDR1 is SGHVS and CDR2 FNYEAQ. The V and J ends lost 8 bases and 5 bases, in that order; junction bases with no gene match: 8. The CDR3 length is 14 residues. CDR3 region: CASQDRDHNEKLFF. CDR3 nucleotides: TGTGCCAGCCAAGACAGGGACCACAATGAAAAACTGTTTTTT. The whole variable domain, filled in from reference TRBV7-6 and TRBJ1-4, reads GAGVSQSPRYKVTKRGQDVALRCDPISGHVSLYWYRQALGQGPEFLTYFNYEAQQDKSGLPNDRFSAERPEGSISTLTIQRTEQRDSAMYRCASQDRDHNEKLFFGSGTQLSVL.

This clone was observed a handful of times. This chain links TRBV7-2 with TRBJ2-4, with D possibly being TRBD1 (7 bases). CDR3 length: 14 amino acids. Per the germline V gene, CDR1 is SGHTA and CDR2 is FQGNSA. V dropped 4 bases and J dropped 7 bases, with 14 bases sitting between them. CDR3: CASSSTPGGNIQYF. CDR3 in DNA: TGTGCCAGCAGCTCGACTCCAGGGGGGAACATTCAGTACTTC.

This chain links TRBV1 with TRBJ2-7; the table names TRBD1, a call not compared with the DNA. TRBV1 is described as a pseudogene. The CDR3 length is 15 residues. CDR3 coding DNA: TGCACCAGCAGCCCTCCTGTAAGGGGATCCTACGAGCAGTACTTC. The encoded protein is CTSSPPVRGSYEQYF.

The chain combines TRBV5-1 with TRBJ2-2; 7 positions match TRBD1. Per germline, CDR1 SGHRS and CDR2 YFSETQ. The CDR3 has 15 residues. Trimming removed 0 bases from V and 6 bases from J; junction bases left unmatched: 5. CDR3 in amino acids: CASSLGDRAAGELFF. CDR3 DNA: TGCGCCAGCAGCTTGGGCGACAGGGCCGCCGGGGAGCTGTTTTTT. The full variable domain, rest sourced from reference TRBV5-1 and TRBJ2-2, is KAGVTQTPRYLIKTRGQQVTLSCSPISGHRSVSWYQQTPGQGLQFLFEYFSETQRNKGNFPGRFSGRQFSNSRSEMNVSTLELGDSALYLCASSLGDRAAGELFFGEGSRLTVL.

The genes are TRBV5-1 and TRBJ1-4; D may be TRBD1 (5 bases). CDR1 is SGHRS and CDR2 is YFSETQ in the germline V gene. The CDR3 length is 14 residues. With 5 bases removed from V and 3 bases from J, the gap between germline ends came to 11 bases. CDR3 sequence (DNA): TGCGCCAGCAGGCCGGGACTGCCTAATGAAAAACTGTTTTTT. The encoded protein is CASRPGLPNEKLFF.